The present T cell receptor beta chain was sequenced within a study of blood T cell repertoires in COVID-19. Study-level background: Acute-phase and convalescent COVID-19 samples originated in the United States, Italy and Spain. PBMCs, B-cell-depleted T cells, or T cells provided the cDNA or gDNA that made up the material.

CDR3 length equals 16 residues. Germline CDR1 reads SGHRS; CDR2 reads YFSETQ. With 0 bases clipped from V and 4 bases from J, the junction kept 5 bases outside the gene matches. As handled by the study authors: Amplification from reference gene primers served as the basis for estimated nucleated cell counts. Some clones are missing from TCRdb's copy, which holds only in-frame ones; the method was immunoSEQ multiplex PCR. V, J and clone size were drawn from that table, and D and trimming were deduced from the DNA. The table shows approximately 89,000 clones, with about 95% occurring only once. Source material: peripheral blood. This TCR was recovered from a human donor with active COVID-19. The donor label of this sample is uncertain. The chain links TRBV5-1 to TRBJ1-5; 9 bases fit TRBD1. The CDR3, as DNA: TGCGCCAGCAGCTTGGGACAGGGGGTGAAGAATCAGCCCCAGCATTTT. This sequence encodes CASSLGQGVKNQPQHF. Looking up the rest from reference TRBV5-1 and TRBJ1-5 gives the full variable domain: KAGVTQTPRYLIKTRGQQVTLSCSPISGHRSVSWYQQTPGQGLQFLFEYFSETQRNKGNFPGRFSGRQFSNSRSEMNVSTLELGDSALYLCASSLGQGVKNQPQHFGDGTRLSIL.